This T cell receptor beta chain is drawn from a study of blood T cell repertoires in COVID-19. About the study: Samples representing acute and convalescent COVID-19 were sourced from the United States, Italy and Spain. From T cells, B-cell-depleted T cells, or PBMCs came the material, which was cDNA or gDNA.

In germline, CDR1 is SEHNR, CDR2 FQNEAQ (reference sequence). CDR3 size: 14 residues. Trimming cost V 5 bases and J 5 bases; bases outside gene matches: 7. Original data processing: Nucleated cell counts were estimated from reference gene primer amplification. Assay used: immunoSEQ multiplex PCR; TCRdb lists only in-frame clones, some missing. V, J and clone size reflect that table, while D and trimming were determined from the DNA. Of about 75,000 clones in the sample, 79% were seen once. The TCR originated in a woman of 80 years or more with active or convalescent COVID-19. V gene TRBV7-9 combines with J gene TRBJ1-1; the match to TRBD1 covers 8 bases. What was sequenced was peripheral blood. The CDR3 loop reads CASSQATGATEAFF. The CDR3 DNA reads as TGTGCCAGCAGCCAGGCGACAGGGGCAACTGAAGCTTTCTTT.